This T cell receptor beta chain was obtained from a study of OX40 agonist ivuxolimab in advanced cancers. Study information: Patients with prior anti-PD-1, anti-PD-L1 or anti-CTLA-4 therapy were eligible; 40% had some. Three patients, one with hepatocellular carcinoma and two with cutaneous melanoma, achieved partial responses. Study results and limitations: Expanded clones were, on average, more numerous among CD8+ T cells than CD4+.

Points on this clone: Its matching antigen is unknown.

TCRdb's copy holds only in-frame clones and misses some; the assay was immunoSEQ multiplex PCR. The sample has some 30,000 clones, about 90% seen once. V lost 1 base and J lost 7, with 14 bases in between. The CDR3 consists of 14 residues. Germline lookup yields CDR1 SGHAT and CDR2 FQDESV (reference sequence). Sequenced here: CD4+ or CD8+ T cells sorted from blood, sampled in a trial of the OX40 agonist ivuxolimab. This TCR was sampled from an adult with an advanced solid tumor such as melanoma, head and neck, liver or kidney cancer. This sequence joins TRBV11-1 and TRBJ2-7; D is unresolved. In DNA form, the CDR3 reads TGTGCCAGCAGCTTAGTTGGTGGCCCGATGGAGCAGTACTTC. It specifies CASSLVGGPMEQYF.